The sequence of this T cell receptor beta chain was determined in a study of blood T cell repertoires in COVID-19. Study-wide background: Acute and convalescent COVID-19 samples came from the United States, Italy and Spain. T cells, B-cell-depleted T cells, or PBMCs provided the cDNA or gDNA that served as material.

This clone was observed once. Original analysis: Reference gene primer amplification gave nucleated cell count estimates. This table comes from immunoSEQ multiplex PCR, and its TCRdb copy is limited to in-frame clones, with some not included. V, J and clone size reflect that table, while D and trimming were determined from the DNA. The data show about 130,000 clones, with approximately 84% seen just once and around 13% held by the top ten. This receptor was identified in a human donor in a cohort sampled during active COVID-19. The sequenced sample was peripheral blood.

CDR3 residues: CASSPRTGPSSGANVLTF. CDR3 sequence (DNA): TGTGCCAGCAGCCCCCGGACAGGGCCAAGCTCTGGGGCCAACGTCCTGACTTTC. This chain links TRBV21-1 with TRBJ2-6; the D segment call TRBD1 is taken from the table without a DNA check. TRBV21-1 corresponds to a pseudogene. This CDR3 has 18 residues.